These 17 T cell receptor beta chains were all obtained from the same sample, sequenced in a study of response to subunit inactivated influenza vaccine. Via MiXCR, TCRdb re-called the RT-PCR reads, giving one row per CDR3 protein. The sample has about 170,000 distinct CDR3 sequences; 10% to 15% are singletons. Separately, the same data were catalogued under a study of T cells expressing NK-cell markers. That source reports: Beta-chain TCR cDNA was generated via 5'RACE template switching with UMIs.

The source was CD8+ T cells sorted from PBMCs, collected 11 to 12 days after vaccination. The receptors originated from a man between 50 and 59 years old who received an inactivated influenza vaccine.

The table lists this clonotype with many counts. DNA of the CDR3: TGTGCCAGCAGTCTCTACGGACTTTCCTACGAGCAGTACTTC. Its protein is CASSLYGLSYEQYF. The chain combines TRBV28 with TRBJ2-7; D possibly corresponds to TRBD2 (5 bases). The CDR3 length is 14 residues. Trimming took off 5 bases at V and 1 base at J, with 12 bases between the two ends. Germline values: CDR1 MDHEN, CDR2 SYDVKM.

This clonotype was observed a handful of times. This chain uses TRBV19 with TRBJ1-1; possible D gene TRBD1, 5 bases. Looked up from germline, CDR1 is LNHDA and CDR2 is SQIVND (reference sequence). This CDR3 is 14 amino acids long. Trimming took off 5 bases at V and 2 bases at J, with 12 bases between the two ends. The DNA for the CDR3 is TGTGCCAGTAGTTTCTGGACAACCAACACTGAAGCTTTCTTT. It encodes CASSFWTTNTEAFF.

The rearrangement uses TRBV28 and TRBJ2-7; perhaps D is TRBD1 or TRBD2 (6 bases each). The CDR3 consists of 14 residues. V lost 3 bases, J lost 6 bases, and 15 bases lay in between. From germline, CDR1 is MDHEN and CDR2 SYDVKM. This CDR3 is CASSLTGGTSEQYF. The CDR3 DNA reads as TGTGCCAGCAGTTTGACAGGCGGGACAAGCGAGCAGTACTTC.

The sample holds a few counts of this clonotype. V is TRBV4-3 and J is TRBJ2-7, with TRBD2 identical over 8 bases. The CDR3 loop spans 14 amino acids. Germline V CDR1 and CDR2: LGHNA, YSLEER. With V trimmed by 4 bases and J by 5 bases, 7 bases remained unmatched. CDR3 DNA sequence: TGCGCCAGCAGCCCCGGCGGGGGGCCCCACGAGCAGTACTTC. It codes for CASSPGGGPHEQYF.

Ten or more counts support this clonotype. This chain links TRBV11-2 with TRBJ2-1, with 7 bases identical to TRBD1. V was clipped by 3 bases and J by 8 bases; unmatched bases: 4. The CDR3 is made up of 13 amino acids. Germline V lookup: CDR1 SGHAT, CDR2 FQNNGV. The CDR3 DNA sequence: TGTGCCAGCAGCTTTACAGGGGCGCATGAGCAGTTCTTC. It encodes CASSFTGAHEQFF. Looking up the rest from reference TRBV11-2 and TRBJ2-1 gives the full variable domain: EAGVAQSPRYKIIEKRQSVAFWCNPISGHATLYWYQQILGQGPKLLIQFQNNGVVDDSQLPKDRFSAERLKGVDSTLKIQPAKLEDSAVYLCASSFTGAHEQFFGPGTRLTVL.

This clonotype was picked up one time. This chain links TRBV27 with TRBJ2-2, with TRBD2 identical over 8 bases. Germline CDR1 is MNHEY and CDR2 is SMNVEV (reference sequence). V shed 6 bases and J 5 bases; nucleotides not matched to a gene: 8. The CDR3 sequence is 15 residues long. DNA of the CDR3: TGTGCCAGCAGCCTACTAGCGGCCGGTACCGGGGAGCTGTTTTTT. Residues: CASSLLAAGTGELFF.

This clonotype showed up just a few times. The chain is built from TRBV9 and TRBJ2-6, with TRBD1 matching over 7 bases. Germline CDR1 is SGDLS and CDR2 is YYNGEE. Losses at the gene ends were 3 bases for V and 2 bases for J; bases not matched to a gene: 8. The CDR3 has 17 residues. The CDR3 sequence: CASSGGQVSAGANVLTF. In nucleotides, the CDR3 is TGTGCCAGCAGCGGTGGACAGGTTTCAGCTGGGGCCAACGTCCTGACTTTC. Full variable domain (rest looked up from reference TRBV9 and TRBJ2-6): DSGVTQTPKHLITATGQRVTLRCSPRSGDLSVYWYQQSLDQGLQFLIQYYNGEERAKGNILERFSAQQFPDLHSELNLSSLELGDSALYFCASSGGQVSAGANVLTFGAGSRLTVL.

J is TRBJ2-2 and V is TRBV28; 9 bases fit TRBD1. CDR1 is MDHEN, CDR2 SYDVKM, per germline. The V and J ends lost 6 bases and 6 bases, in that order; junction bases with no gene match: 8. CDR3 length equals 15 residues. The CDR3 DNA sequence: TGTGCCAGCAGGTCCGGGACAGGGCCGGCCGGGGAGCTGTTTTTT. Its protein is CASRSGTGPAGELFF. The full variable domain, completed using reference TRBV28 and TRBJ2-2, is DVKVTQSSRYLVKRTGEKVFLECVQDMDHENMFWYRQDPGLGLRLIYFSYDVKMKEKGDIPEGYSVSREKKERFSLILESASTNQTSMYLCASRSGTGPAGELFFGEGSRLTVL.

This clonotype was found a few times. The J gene is TRBJ2-7, the V gene TRBV6-6; 12 bases align to TRBD1. The germline V gene has CDR1 MNHNY and CDR2 SVGAGI (reference sequence). V dropped 6 bases and J dropped 12; count of bases not matched to a gene: 6. The CDR3 is 12 residues long. In DNA, the CDR3 is TGTGCCAGCAGGTCCGGGACAGGGGGCCTGTACTTC. Translation: CASRSGTGGLYF.

This clonotype was counted a few times. The chain employs TRBV12-3 or TRBV12-4 and TRBJ1-2; tentative D call: TRBD1 (6 bases). CDR3 size: 13 residues. Trimming removed 6 bases from V and 6 bases from J, with 14 bases in between. CDR3 in DNA: TGTGCCAGCAGACAGATAGGGGGGGATGGCTACACCTTC. This sequence encodes CASRQIGGDGYTF.

V gene TRBV10-3 combines with J gene TRBJ2-7; possibly TRBD2 for D (5 bases). The CDR3 totals 13 residues. In germline, CDR1 is ENHRY, CDR2 SYGVKD. The V end was cut by 6 bases, the J end by 3 bases, with 12 bases between. CDR3 region: CAIRPDWSYEQYF. The DNA for the CDR3 is TGTGCCATCAGACCGGACTGGAGCTACGAGCAGTACTTC.

This clonotype has more than one count but fewer than ten. The chain couples TRBV5-5 to TRBJ2-7; D ambiguous. In germline, CDR1 is SGHKS, CDR2 YYEKEE (reference sequence). V was trimmed by 0 bases and J by 2 bases, leaving 9 bases between them. The CDR3 is 14 amino acids. The CDR3: CASSLGTETYEQYF. CDR3 in DNA: TGTGCCAGCAGCTTGGGAACAGAGACCTACGAGCAGTACTTC. Combining the CDR3 with reference TRBV5-5 and TRBJ2-7 gives the whole variable domain DAGVTQSPTHLIKTRGQQVTLRCSPISGHKSVSWYQQVLGQGPQFIFQYYEKEERGRGNFPDRFSARQFPNYSSELNVNALLLGDSALYLCASSLGTETYEQYFGPGTRLTVT.

The chain recombines TRBV7-2 with TRBJ2-1; D is unclear. Germline CDR1 reads SGHTA; CDR2 reads FQGNSA. This CDR3 contains 12 residues. V was trimmed by 3 bases and J by 5 bases, leaving 5 bases between them. Written as DNA, the CDR3 is TGTGCCAGCAGCTTCTTGAACAATGAGCAGTTCTTC. It translates to CASSFLNNEQFF.

J is TRBJ2-2 and V is TRBV27, with TRBD2 identical over 14 bases. There are 18 residues in the CDR3. The ends lost 3 bases at V and 1 base at J; junction bases unmatched: 4. Germline CDR1 MNHEY, CDR2 SMNVEV (reference sequence). CDR3: CASSFGTSGRGNTGELFF. CDR3 in DNA: TGTGCCAGCAGTTTCGGGACTAGCGGGAGAGGGAACACCGGGGAGCTGTTTTTT.

The rearrangement joins TRBV13 to TRBJ2-7; TRBD2 matches at 10 bases. Germline CDR1 reads PRHDT; CDR2 reads FYEKMQ (reference sequence). This CDR3 has 15 residues. V was clipped by 3 bases and J by 3 bases; unmatched bases: 5. CDR3 in DNA: TGTGCCAGCAGCTTTTTCAGCGGGGGGGACTACGAGCAGTACTTC. Amino acid sequence: CASSFFSGGDYEQYF.

This clonotype was detected only once. The chain carries TRBV4-2 and TRBJ2-1; 9 bases are shared with TRBD2. Trimming took 2 bases from V and 8 from J; bases not matched to a gene: 7. Germline V CDR1 and CDR2: LGHNA, YNFKEQ. The CDR3 has 15 residues. CDR3 residues: CASSQPGGRGHEQFF. The CDR3 region has the DNA TGTGCCAGCAGCCAACCGGGCGGGAGGGGCCATGAGCAGTTCTTC.

The CDR3 spells CASSLGRGREQFF. CDR3 bases: TGTGCCAGCAGTTTAGGCAGGGGGCGTGAGCAGTTCTTC. V and J are TRBV12-3 or TRBV12-4 and TRBJ2-1, with 8 bases fitting TRBD1. This CDR3 contains 13 residues. V lost 1 base, J lost 9 bases, and 2 bases stayed unmatched.